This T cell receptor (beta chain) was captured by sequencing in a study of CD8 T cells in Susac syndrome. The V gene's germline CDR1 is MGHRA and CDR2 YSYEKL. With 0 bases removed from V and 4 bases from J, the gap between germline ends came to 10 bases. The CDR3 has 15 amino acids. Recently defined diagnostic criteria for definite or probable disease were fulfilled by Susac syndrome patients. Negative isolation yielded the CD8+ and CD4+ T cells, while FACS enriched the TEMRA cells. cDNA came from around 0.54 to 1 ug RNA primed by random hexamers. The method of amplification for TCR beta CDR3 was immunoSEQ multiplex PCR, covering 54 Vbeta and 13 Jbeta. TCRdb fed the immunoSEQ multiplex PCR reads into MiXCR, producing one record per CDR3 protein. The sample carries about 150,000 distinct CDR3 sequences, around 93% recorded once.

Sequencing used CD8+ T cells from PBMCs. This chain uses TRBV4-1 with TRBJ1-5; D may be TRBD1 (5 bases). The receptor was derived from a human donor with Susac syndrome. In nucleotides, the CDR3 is TGCGCCAGCAGCCAAGATCGACAGATGAATCAGCCCCAGCATTTT. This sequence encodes CASSQDRQMNQPQHF.